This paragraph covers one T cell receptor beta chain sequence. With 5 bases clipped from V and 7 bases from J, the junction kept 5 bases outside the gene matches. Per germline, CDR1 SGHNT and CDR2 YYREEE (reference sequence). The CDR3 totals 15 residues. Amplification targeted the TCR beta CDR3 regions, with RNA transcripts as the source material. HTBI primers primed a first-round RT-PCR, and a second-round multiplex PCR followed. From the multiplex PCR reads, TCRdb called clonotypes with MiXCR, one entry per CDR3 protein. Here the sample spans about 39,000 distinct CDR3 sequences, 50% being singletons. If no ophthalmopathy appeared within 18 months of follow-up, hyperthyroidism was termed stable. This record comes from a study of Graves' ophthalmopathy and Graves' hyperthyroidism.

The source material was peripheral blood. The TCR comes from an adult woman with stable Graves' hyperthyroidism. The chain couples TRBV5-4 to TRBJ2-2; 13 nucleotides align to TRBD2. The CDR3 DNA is TGTGCCAGCAGTTCCCGGACTAGCGGGAGCGGGGAGCTGTTTTTT. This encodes CASSSRTSGSGELFF.